This TCR beta chain emerged from a study of T cell changes during pregnancy in multiple sclerosis. Repertoires were generated with immunoSEQ multiplex PCR, while TCRdb's copy carries only in-frame clones and drops some. Of about 100,000 clones in the sample, roughly 92% were seen once. The V segment lost 3 bases and the J segment 8 bases; nucleotides outside the gene matches: 7. The CDR3 length is 15 residues. CDR1 and CDR2 (germline): SGHVS, FQNEAQ. The chain has TRBV7-8 and TRBJ2-1; 10 positions agree with TRBD2. This receptor was taken from a female donor with multiple sclerosis, enrolled in a pregnancy study. Here the sequenced sample was peripheral blood, taken in the first trimester of pregnancy. The CDR3 reads CASSFLAGVLYEQFF. For the CDR3, the DNA is TGTGCCAGCAGCTTCCTAGCGGGAGTGCTTTATGAGCAGTTCTTC.